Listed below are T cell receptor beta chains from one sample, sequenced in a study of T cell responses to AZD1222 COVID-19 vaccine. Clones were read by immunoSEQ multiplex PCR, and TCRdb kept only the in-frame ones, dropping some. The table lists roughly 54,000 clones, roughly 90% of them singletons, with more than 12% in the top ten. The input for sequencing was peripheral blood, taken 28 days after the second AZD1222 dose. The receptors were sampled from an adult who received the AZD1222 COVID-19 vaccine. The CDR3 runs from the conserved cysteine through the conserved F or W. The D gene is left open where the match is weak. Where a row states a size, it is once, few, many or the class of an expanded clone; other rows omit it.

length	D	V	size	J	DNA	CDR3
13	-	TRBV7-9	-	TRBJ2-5	TGTGCCAGCAGCTCGGACATTTTAGAGACCCAGTACTTC	CASSSDILETQYF
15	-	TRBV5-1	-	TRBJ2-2	TGCGCCAGCAGCTCCCGTTCTAGCGTATCCGGGGAGCTGTTTTTT	CASSSRSSVSGELFF
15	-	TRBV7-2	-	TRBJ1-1	TGTGCCAGCAGCTTAGGGCAGGCGAGGACCACTGAAGCTTTCTTT	CASSLGQARTTEAFF
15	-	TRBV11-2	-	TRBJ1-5	TGTGCCAGCAGCCCTAGCTACCCTAGCAATCAGCCCCAGCATTTT	CASSPSYPSNQPQHF
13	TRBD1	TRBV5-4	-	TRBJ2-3	TGTGCCAGCAGACCAGGGGGAACAGATACGCAGTATTTT	CASRPGGTDTQYF
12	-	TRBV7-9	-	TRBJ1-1	TGTGCCAGCAGCACCCGGGAAGCGGAAGCTTTCTTT	CASSTREAEAFF
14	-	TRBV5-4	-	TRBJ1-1	TGTGCCAGCAGCTTCGGGGGCGGAAACACTGAAGCTTTCTTT	CASSFGGGNTEAFF
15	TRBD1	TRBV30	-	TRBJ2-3	TGTGCCTGGAGTGTGGGGACAGGGTGGGCGGATACGCAGTATTTT	CAWSVGTGWADTQYF
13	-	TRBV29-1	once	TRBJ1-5	TGCAGCGTTGCCGGTTCATCCGATCAGCCCCAGCATTTT	CSVAGSSDQPQHF
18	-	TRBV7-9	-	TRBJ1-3	TGTGCCAGCAGCTTAGCGCGGGAGACCCCCTTCTCTGGAAACACCATATATTTT	CASSLARETPFSGNTIYF
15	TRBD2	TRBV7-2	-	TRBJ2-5	TGTGCCAGCAGCGAGGGTAGCGGGAGTGAAGAGACCCAGTACTTC	CASSEGSGSEETQYF
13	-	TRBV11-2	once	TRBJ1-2	TGTGCCAGCAGCTTAGGCCAGGGTGTAGGCTACACCTTC	CASSLGQGVGYTF
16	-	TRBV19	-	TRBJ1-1	TGTGCCAGTAGTTCAATTATTATGGAAGTCGGCACTGAAGCTTTCTTT	CASSSIIMEVGTEAFF
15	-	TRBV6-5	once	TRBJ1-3	TGTGCCAGCCAAGGCGGGTCAAGCTCTGGAAACACCATATATTTT	CASQGGSSSGNTIYF
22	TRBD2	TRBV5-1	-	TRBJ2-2	TGCGCCAGCAGCTTTTGGAGCGGGAGGGCCTCGCGGCATCTGACGAACACCGGGGAGCTGTTTTTT	CASSFWSGRASRHLTNTGELFF
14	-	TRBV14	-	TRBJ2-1	TGTGCCAGCAGCCAAGACGGGCTTTACAATGAGCAGTTCTTC	CASSQDGLYNEQFF
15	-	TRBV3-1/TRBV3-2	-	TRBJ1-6	TGTGCCAGCAGCCAAGTCCTTAGGAGTAATTCACCCCTCCACTTT	CASSQVLRSNSPLHF
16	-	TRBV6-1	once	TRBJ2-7	TGTGCCAGCAGTGAAGCGGTGATGTCGCTCTCCTACGAGCAGTACTTC	CASSEAVMSLSYEQYF
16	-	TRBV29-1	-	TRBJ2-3	TGCAGCGTTGAACGCCACGGGGGCGAGGGCACAGATACGCAGTATTTT	CSVERHGGEGTDTQYF
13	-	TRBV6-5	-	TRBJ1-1	TGTGCCAGCAGCCTGGGGGGAAGGGATGAAGCTTTCTTT	CASSLGGRDEAFF
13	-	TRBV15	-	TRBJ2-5	TGTGCCACCAGCAGAGAACGGGAAGAGACCCAGTACTTC	CATSREREETQYF
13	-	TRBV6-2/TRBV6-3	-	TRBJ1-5	TGTGCCAGCAGTTACGGCGGGGCTCAGCCCCAGCATTTT	CASSYGGAQPQHF
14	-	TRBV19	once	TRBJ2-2	TGTGCCAGTACCTGGCGGGAGAACACCGGGGAGCTGTTTTTT	CASTWRENTGELFF
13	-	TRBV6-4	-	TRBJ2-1	TGTGCCAGCAGTGAGCCCGGGACCAGGGTTCAGTTCTTC	CASSEPGTRVQFF
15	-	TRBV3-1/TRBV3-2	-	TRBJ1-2	TGTGCCAGCAGCCCTACCCCCGGGAACACGGGTGGCTACACCTTC	CASSPTPGNTGGYTF